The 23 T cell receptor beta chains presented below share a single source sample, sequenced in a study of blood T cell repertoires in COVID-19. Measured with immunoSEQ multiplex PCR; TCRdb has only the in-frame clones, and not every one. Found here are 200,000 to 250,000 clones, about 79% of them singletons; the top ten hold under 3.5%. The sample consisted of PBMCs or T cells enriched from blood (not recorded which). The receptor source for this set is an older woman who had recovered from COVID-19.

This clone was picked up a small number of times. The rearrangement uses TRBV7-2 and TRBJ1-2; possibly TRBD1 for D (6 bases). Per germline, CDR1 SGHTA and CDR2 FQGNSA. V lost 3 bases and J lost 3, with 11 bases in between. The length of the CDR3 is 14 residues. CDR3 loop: CASSFQGLDYGYTF. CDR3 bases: TGTGCCAGCAGCTTCCAGGGGTTGGACTATGGCTACACCTTC.

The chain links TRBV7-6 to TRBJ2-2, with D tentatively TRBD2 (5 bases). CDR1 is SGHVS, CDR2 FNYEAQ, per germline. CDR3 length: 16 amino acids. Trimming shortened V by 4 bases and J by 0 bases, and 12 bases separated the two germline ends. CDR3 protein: CASSSLAGANTGELFF. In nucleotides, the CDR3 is TGTGCCAGCAGCTCTCTAGCAGGAGCGAACACCGGGGAGCTGTTTTTT. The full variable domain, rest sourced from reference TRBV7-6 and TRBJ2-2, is GAGVSQSPRYKVTKRGQDVALRCDPISGHVSLYWYRQALGQGPEFLTYFNYEAQQDKSGLPNDRFSAERPEGSISTLTIQRTEQRDSAMYRCASSSLAGANTGELFFGEGSRLTVL.

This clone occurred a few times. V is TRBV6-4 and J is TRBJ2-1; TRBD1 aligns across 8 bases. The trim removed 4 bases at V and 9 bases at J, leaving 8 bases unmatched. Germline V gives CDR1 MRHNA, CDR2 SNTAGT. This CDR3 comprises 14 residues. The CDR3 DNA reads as TGTGCCAGCAGTGCAGGGGGCGGAACGGCTGAGCAGTTCTTC. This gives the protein CASSAGGGTAEQFF.

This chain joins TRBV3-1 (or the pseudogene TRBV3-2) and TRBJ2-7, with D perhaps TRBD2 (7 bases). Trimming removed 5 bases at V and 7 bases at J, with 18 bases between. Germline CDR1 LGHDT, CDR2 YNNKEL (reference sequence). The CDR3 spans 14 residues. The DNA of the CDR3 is TGTGCCAGCAGCGGCGAGGCGGGGGCGGGGGAGCAGTACTTC. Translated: CASSGEAGAGEQYF.

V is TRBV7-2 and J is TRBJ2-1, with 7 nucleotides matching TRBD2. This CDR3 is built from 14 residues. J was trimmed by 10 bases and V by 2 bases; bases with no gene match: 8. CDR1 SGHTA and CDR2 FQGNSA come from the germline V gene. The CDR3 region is CASSLHTGGWEQFF. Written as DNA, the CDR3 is TGTGCCAGCAGCTTACACACGGGGGGTTGGGAGCAGTTCTTC. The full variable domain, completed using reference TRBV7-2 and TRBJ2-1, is GAGVSQSPSNKVTEKGKDVELRCDPISGHTALYWYRQSLGQGLEFLIYFQGNSAPDKSGLPSDRFSAERTGGSVSTLTIQRTQQEDSAVYLCASSLHTGGWEQFFGPGTRLTVL.

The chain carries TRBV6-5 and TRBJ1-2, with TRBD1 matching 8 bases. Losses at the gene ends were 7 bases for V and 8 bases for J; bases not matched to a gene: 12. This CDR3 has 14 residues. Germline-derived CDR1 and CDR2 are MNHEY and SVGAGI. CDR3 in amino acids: CASNTPGQAWGYTF. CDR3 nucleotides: TGTGCCAGCAATACACCGGGACAGGCTTGGGGCTACACCTTC.

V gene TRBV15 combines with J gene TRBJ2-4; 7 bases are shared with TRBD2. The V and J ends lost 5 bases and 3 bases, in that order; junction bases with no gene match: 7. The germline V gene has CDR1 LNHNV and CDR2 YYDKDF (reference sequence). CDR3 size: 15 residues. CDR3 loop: CATSLRGVGKNIQYF. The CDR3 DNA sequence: TGTGCCACCAGCCTCCGGGGGGTGGGCAAAAACATTCAGTACTTC.

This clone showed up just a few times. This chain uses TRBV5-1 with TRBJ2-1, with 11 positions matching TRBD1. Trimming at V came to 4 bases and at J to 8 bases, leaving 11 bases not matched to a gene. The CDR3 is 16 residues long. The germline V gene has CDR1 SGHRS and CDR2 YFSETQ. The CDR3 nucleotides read TGCGCCAGCAGCCCGTACGGACAGGGGGCTATAGATGAGCAGTTCTTC. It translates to CASSPYGQGAIDEQFF.

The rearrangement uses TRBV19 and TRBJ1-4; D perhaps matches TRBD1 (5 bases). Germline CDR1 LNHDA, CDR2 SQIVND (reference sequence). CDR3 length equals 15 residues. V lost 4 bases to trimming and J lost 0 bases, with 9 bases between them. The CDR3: CASSNAGATNEKLFF. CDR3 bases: TGTGCCAGTAGTAATGCGGGGGCAACTAATGAAAAACTGTTTTTT.

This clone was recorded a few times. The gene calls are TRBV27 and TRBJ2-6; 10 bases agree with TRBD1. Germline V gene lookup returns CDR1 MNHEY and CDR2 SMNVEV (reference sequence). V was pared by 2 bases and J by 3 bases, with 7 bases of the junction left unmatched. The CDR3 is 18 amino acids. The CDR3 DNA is TGTGCCAGCAGTTTAGGGACAGGGGTCAGGGTTGGGGCCAACGTCCTGACTTTC. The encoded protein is CASSLGTGVRVGANVLTF.

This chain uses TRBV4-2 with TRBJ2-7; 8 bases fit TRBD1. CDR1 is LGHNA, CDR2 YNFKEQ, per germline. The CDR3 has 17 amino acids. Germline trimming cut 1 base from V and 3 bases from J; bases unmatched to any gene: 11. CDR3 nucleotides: TGTGCCAGCAGCCAAGCGAATGGAGGACAGGGAGTCTACGAGCAGTACTTC. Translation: CASSQANGGQGVYEQYF.

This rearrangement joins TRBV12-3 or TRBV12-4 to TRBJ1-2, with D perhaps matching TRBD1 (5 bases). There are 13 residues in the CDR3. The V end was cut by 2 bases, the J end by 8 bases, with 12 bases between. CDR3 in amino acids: CASSLTTAMGYTF. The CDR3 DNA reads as TGTGCCAGCAGTTTAACGACAGCTATGGGCTACACCTTC.

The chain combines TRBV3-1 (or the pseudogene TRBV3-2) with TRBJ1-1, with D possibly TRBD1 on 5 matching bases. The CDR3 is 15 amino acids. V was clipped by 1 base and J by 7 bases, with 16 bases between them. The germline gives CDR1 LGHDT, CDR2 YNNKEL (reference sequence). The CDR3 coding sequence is TGTGCCAGCAGCCAAGCTGGAGGGGTTTTTGGTGAAGCTTTCTTT. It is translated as CASSQAGGVFGEAFF.

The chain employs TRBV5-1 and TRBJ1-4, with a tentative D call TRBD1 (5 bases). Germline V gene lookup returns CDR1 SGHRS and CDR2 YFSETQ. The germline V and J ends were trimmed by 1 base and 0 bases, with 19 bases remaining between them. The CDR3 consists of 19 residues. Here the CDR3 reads CASSLRRVGSTATNEKLFF. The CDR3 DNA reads TGCGCCAGCAGCTTGCGCAGGGTGGGCTCGACCGCAACTAATGAAAAACTGTTTTTT.

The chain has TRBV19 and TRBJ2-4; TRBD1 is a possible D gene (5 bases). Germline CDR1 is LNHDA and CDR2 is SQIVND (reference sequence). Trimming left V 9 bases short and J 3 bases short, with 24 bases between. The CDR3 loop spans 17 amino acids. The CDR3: CASAPGILLFGKNIQYF. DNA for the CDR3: TGTGCCAGCGCACCAGGGATTCTGCTGTTTGGCAAAAACATTCAGTACTTC.

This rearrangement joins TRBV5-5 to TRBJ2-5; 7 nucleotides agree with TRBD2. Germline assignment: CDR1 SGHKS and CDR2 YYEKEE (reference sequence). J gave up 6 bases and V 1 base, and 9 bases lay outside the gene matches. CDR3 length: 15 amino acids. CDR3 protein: CASSLYASGTQTQYF. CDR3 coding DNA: TGTGCCAGCAGCTTGTACGCTAGCGGTACGCAGACCCAGTACTTC.

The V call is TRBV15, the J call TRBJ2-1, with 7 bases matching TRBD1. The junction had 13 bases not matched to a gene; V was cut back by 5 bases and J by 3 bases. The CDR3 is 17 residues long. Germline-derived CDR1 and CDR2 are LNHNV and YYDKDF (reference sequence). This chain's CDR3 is CATSARLGQVDYNEQFF. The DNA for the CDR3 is TGTGCCACCAGCGCGCGCTTAGGACAGGTTGACTACAATGAGCAGTTCTTC.

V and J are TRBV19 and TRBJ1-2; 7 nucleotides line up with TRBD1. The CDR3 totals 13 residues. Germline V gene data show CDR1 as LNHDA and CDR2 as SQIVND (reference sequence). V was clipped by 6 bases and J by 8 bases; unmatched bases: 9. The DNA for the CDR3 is TGTGCCAGTAGAGGGGGCACAAACCGGGGCTACACCTTC. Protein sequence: CASRGGTNRGYTF.

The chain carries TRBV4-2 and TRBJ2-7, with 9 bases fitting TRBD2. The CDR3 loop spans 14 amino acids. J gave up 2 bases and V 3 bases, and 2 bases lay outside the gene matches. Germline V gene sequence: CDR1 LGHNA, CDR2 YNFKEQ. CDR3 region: CASSQRGGTYEQYF. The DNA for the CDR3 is TGTGCCAGCAGCCAGCGGGGGGGCACCTACGAGCAGTACTTC.

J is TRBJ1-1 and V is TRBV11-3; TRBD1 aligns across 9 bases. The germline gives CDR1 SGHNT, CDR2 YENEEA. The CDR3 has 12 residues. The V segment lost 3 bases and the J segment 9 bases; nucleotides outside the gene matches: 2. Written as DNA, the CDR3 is TGTGCCAGCAGCTTTGGGACAGGGAAAGCTTTCTTT. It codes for CASSFGTGKAFF.

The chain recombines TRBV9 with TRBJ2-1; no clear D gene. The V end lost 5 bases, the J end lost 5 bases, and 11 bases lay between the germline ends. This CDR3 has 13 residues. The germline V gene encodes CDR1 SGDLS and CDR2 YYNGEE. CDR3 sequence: CASSQSTNNEQFF. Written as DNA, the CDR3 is TGTGCCAGCAGTCAGTCCACTAACAATGAGCAGTTCTTC. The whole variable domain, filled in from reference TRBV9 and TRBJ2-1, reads DSGVTQTPKHLITATGQRVTLRCSPRSGDLSVYWYQQSLDQGLQFLIQYYNGEERAKGNILERFSAQQFPDLHSELNLSSLELGDSALYFCASSQSTNNEQFFGPGTRLTVL.

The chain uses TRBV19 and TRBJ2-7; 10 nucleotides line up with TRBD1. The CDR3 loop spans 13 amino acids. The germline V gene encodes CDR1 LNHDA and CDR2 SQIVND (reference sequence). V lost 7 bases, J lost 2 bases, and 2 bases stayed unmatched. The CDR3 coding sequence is TGTGCCAGTAAGGGGACAGGGGCCTACGAGCAGTACTTC. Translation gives CASKGTGAYEQYF.

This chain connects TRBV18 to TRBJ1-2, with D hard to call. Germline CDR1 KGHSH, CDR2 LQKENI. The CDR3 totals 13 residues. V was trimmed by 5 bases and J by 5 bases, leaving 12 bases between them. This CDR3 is CASSGSDRYGYTF. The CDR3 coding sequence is TGTGCCAGCTCAGGGAGTGACCGGTATGGCTACACCTTC.